The 16 T cell receptor beta chains below come from one sample, sequenced in a study of type 1 regulatory T cells. TCRdb analysed the reads with MiXCR anew, one entry per CDR3 protein. The sample shows about 59,000 distinct CDR3 sequences, approximately 67% of them seen only once. The antigens these receptors bind are not known. Sequenced input: cultured non-Tr1 T cells, either the whole culture or a sorted T cell fraction (not recorded which). The receptors stem from a human donor in good health.

This rearrangement joins TRBV4-1 to TRBJ1-1; a possible D gene is TRBD1 (5 bases). The CDR3 covers 14 residues. Germline-derived CDR1 and CDR2 are MGHRA and YSYEKL. Trimming removed 3 bases from V and 2 bases from J, with 10 bases in between. The CDR3 DNA follows: TGCGCCAGCAGCCAGCCGACAGCTAACACTGAAGCTTTCTTT. This gives the protein CASSQPTANTEAFF.

This rearrangement joins TRBV5-1 to TRBJ2-4; D is possibly TRBD1 (6 bases). This CDR3 comprises 12 residues. In germline, CDR1 is SGHRS, CDR2 YFSETQ. Trimming removed 8 bases at V and 7 bases at J, with 13 bases between. CDR3 in amino acids: CASKNRVNIQYF. In DNA form, the CDR3 reads TGCGCCAGTAAAAACAGGGTGAACATTCAGTACTTC.

The V and J genes are TRBV19 and TRBJ2-5; 7 nucleotides agree with TRBD1. The V gene's germline CDR1 is LNHDA and CDR2 SQIVND (reference sequence). The CDR3 sequence is 12 residues long. V shed 10 bases, J shed 7 bases, and the junction held 9 bases outside the gene matches. CDR3 in amino acids: CATQDRVGTQYF. The CDR3 DNA follows: TGTGCCACCCAAGACAGGGTCGGGACCCAGTACTTC. The whole variable domain, filled in from reference TRBV19 and TRBJ2-5, reads DGGITQSPKYLFRKEGQNVTLSCEQNLNHDAMYWYRQDPGQGLRLIYYSQIVNDFQKGDIAEGYSVSREKKESFPLTVTSAQKNPTAFYLCATQDRVGTQYFGPGTRLLVL.

The V gene is TRBV27, the J gene TRBJ2-7, with 11 bases matching TRBD2. Looked up from germline, CDR1 is MNHEY and CDR2 is SMNVEV (reference sequence). The CDR3 runs to 16 residues. Unmatched junction bases numbered 12, after V lost 6 bases and J lost 5 bases. The CDR3: CASSTRTSGYGNEQYF. CDR3 DNA: TGTGCCAGCAGCACTAGGACTAGCGGGTATGGAAACGAGCAGTACTTC.

The chain has TRBV25-1 and TRBJ2-1; D might be TRBD1 (5 bases). Germline V gives CDR1 MGHDK, CDR2 SYGVNS. The CDR3 runs 12 residues. The germline V and J ends were trimmed by 4 bases and 10 bases, with 11 bases remaining between them. The chain's CDR3 is CASSAGFLEQFF. The DNA for the CDR3 is TGTGCCAGCAGTGCAGGGTTCTTAGAGCAGTTCTTC.

This clonotype was detected only a few times. The chain carries TRBV29-1 and TRBJ2-7, with 7 bases matching TRBD1. The CDR3 loop spans 12 amino acids. The trim removed 7 bases at V and 1 base at J, leaving 4 bases unmatched. Germline V gives CDR1 SQVTM, CDR2 ANQGSEA. DNA of the CDR3: TGCAGCGCTAGACAGGGATCCTACGAGCAGTACTTC. Protein: CSARQGSYEQYF.

The V gene is TRBV2, the J gene TRBJ2-3; no firm D call. Per the germline V gene, CDR1 is SNHLY and CDR2 is FYNNEI. This CDR3 has 14 residues. The germline V and J ends were trimmed by 4 bases and 2 bases, with 10 bases remaining between them. The CDR3 here is CASSVLAYTDTQYF. The CDR3 DNA sequence: TGTGCCAGCAGTGTCTTAGCTTACACAGATACGCAGTATTTT.

The genes are TRBV11-2 and TRBJ2-5, with TRBD1 identical over 9 bases. Looked up from germline, CDR1 is SGHAT and CDR2 is FQNNGV. The CDR3 is 14 residues long. The trim removed 5 bases at V and 2 bases at J, leaving 3 bases unmatched. CDR3 region: CASSLDRGQETQYF. CDR3 sequence (DNA): TGTGCCAGCAGCCTCGACAGGGGGCAAGAGACCCAGTACTTC.

This clonotype was recorded once. This chain connects TRBV5-1 to TRBJ2-3; TRBD1 might be the D (5 bases). Germline V lookup: CDR1 SGHRS, CDR2 YFSETQ. V was cut by 5 bases and J by 5 bases, with 15 bases left in between. This CDR3 comprises 14 residues. This CDR3 reads CASSSRVGGDTQYF. The CDR3 nucleotides are TGCGCCAGCAGTTCCAGGGTTGGTGGAGATACGCAGTATTTT.

The CDR3 spells CASMKGGSGTEAFF. In DNA form, the CDR3 reads TGTGCCAGCATGAAAGGAGGGAGCGGGACTGAAGCTTTCTTT. The chain has TRBV5-4 and TRBJ1-1; D unresolved. The CDR3 is 14 residues long. Germline values: CDR1 SGHNT, CDR2 YYREEE (reference sequence). Trimming left V 6 bases short and J 5 bases short, with 17 bases between. The full variable domain, completed using reference TRBV5-4 and TRBJ1-1, is ETGVTQSPTHLIKTRGQQVTLRCSSQSGHNTVSWYQQALGQGPQFIFQYYREEENGRGNFPPRFSGLQFPNYSSELNVNALELDDSALYLCASMKGGSGTEAFFGQGTRLTVV.

The J gene is TRBJ2-2, the V gene TRBV12-3 or TRBV12-4; D ambiguous. The length of the CDR3 is 16 residues. Trimming removed 5 bases at V and 1 base at J, with 14 bases between. CDR3 in amino acids: CASSPWSFQNTGELFF. The CDR3 nucleotides are TGTGCCAGCAGTCCCTGGAGCTTCCAGAACACCGGGGAGCTGTTTTTT.

This clonotype was seen more than once but under ten times. The genes are TRBV10-3 and TRBJ1-2, with D unresolved. Germline values: CDR1 ENHRY, CDR2 SYGVKD. The CDR3 extends over 14 amino acids. Trimming shortened V by 5 bases and J by 2 bases, and 12 bases separated the two germline ends. CDR3 sequence (DNA): TGTGCCATCAGTTCCGACGGACGGAACTATGGCTACACCTTC. Amino acids: CAISSDGRNYGYTF.

The chain recombines TRBV20-1 with TRBJ2-6; D is undetermined. The length of the CDR3 is 14 residues. Trimming shortened V by 0 bases and J by 2 bases, and 5 bases separated the two germline ends. Germline V lookup: CDR1 DFQATT, CDR2 SNEGSKA (reference sequence). CDR3 amino acids: CSARDIAGANVLTF. The CDR3 coding sequence is TGCAGTGCTAGAGATATCGCTGGGGCCAACGTCCTGACTTTC.

The table lists this clonotype with a few counts. The chain is built from TRBV5-1 and TRBJ2-1; D tentatively fits TRBD1 or TRBD2 (6 bases each). Germline V gene lookup returns CDR1 SGHRS and CDR2 YFSETQ. Trimming shortened V by 0 bases and J by 7 bases, and 11 bases separated the two germline ends. CDR3 length equals 14 residues. For the CDR3, the DNA is TGCGCCAGCAGCTTGGGGCAGGGGAGGAATGAGCAGTTCTTC. Translated, it gives CASSLGQGRNEQFF.

The chain uses TRBV7-3 and TRBJ2-3; 12 bases map to TRBD2. V gave up 5 bases and J gave up 5 bases; unmatched junction bases: 5. The CDR3 spans 15 residues. The V gene's germline CDR1 is SGHTA and CDR2 FQGTGA. The CDR3 region is CASSRRGLAGDTQYF. The CDR3 coding sequence is TGTGCCAGCAGCAGGCGGGGACTAGCGGGAGATACGCAGTATTTT.

The V gene is TRBV15, the J gene TRBJ2-2; a weak D match, TRBD2 (5 bases). V lost 1 base, J lost 5 bases, and 17 bases lay in between. Per germline, CDR1 LNHNV and CDR2 YYDKDF (reference sequence). The CDR3 sequence is 17 residues long. The CDR3 protein is CATSRVDRGVGTGELFF. The DNA for the CDR3 is TGTGCCACCAGCAGAGTAGATCGGGGAGTCGGTACCGGGGAGCTGTTTTTT.